The 12 T cell receptor beta chains below come from one sample, sequenced in a study of shared clonotypes between healthy human individuals. Sequencing used immunoSEQ multiplex PCR; TCRdb keeps in-frame clones, though not all of them. The sample carries hundreds of thousands of clones, roughly four fifths recorded once. Material for sequencing was PBMCs. These receptors were collected from a woman in her 40s in good health. Some clones in this sample may be carry-over from other donors' samples.

This rearrangement joins TRBV21-1 to TRBJ2-3. TRBV21-1 is reported as a pseudogene. There are 16 residues in the CDR3. The CDR3 spells CASSAPGQKDTDTQYF. The CDR3 nucleotides read TGTGCCAGCAGCGCCCCGGGCCAGAAAGACACAGATACGCAGTATTTT.

In its sample, this clone was seen once. The chain links TRBV6-5 to TRBJ2-7, with a weak D call TRBD2 (5 bases). Germline values: CDR1 MNHEY, CDR2 SVGAGI. Trimming removed 2 bases from V and 0 bases from J, with 14 bases in between. This CDR3 spans 16 amino acids. The CDR3 nucleotides read TGTGCCAGCAGTTACACCTATAGCGCCGCCTCCTACGAGCAGTACTTC. Its protein is CASSYTYSAASYEQYF.

V and J are TRBV12-5 and TRBJ2-1; 9 positions match TRBD2. Trimming cost V 0 bases and J 2 bases; bases outside gene matches: 2. The CDR3 has 16 amino acids. CDR1 is LGHNT and CDR2 is FRNRAP in the germline V gene. CDR3 nucleotide sequence: TGTGCTAGTGGTTTGGTTGTAGCGGGAGCCTACAATGAGCAGTTCTTC. Protein sequence: CASGLVVAGAYNEQFF.

The rearrangement joins TRBV10-2 to TRBJ2-2; D not resolved. The CDR3 length is 14 residues. Between the trimmed V and J ends, which lost 3 bases and 6 bases, there was a span of 11 bases. CDR1 WSHSY and CDR2 SAAADI come from the germline V gene. Here the CDR3 DNA reads TGCGCCAGCAGTGATAAACATATCGCCGGGGAGCTGTTTTTT. Amino acid sequence: CASSDKHIAGELFF.

The chain recombines TRBV7-3 with TRBJ2-2; 7 bases fit TRBD2. The germline V gene encodes CDR1 SGHTA and CDR2 FQGTGA. The CDR3 covers 14 residues. V was pared by 6 bases and J by 4 bases, with 5 bases of the junction left unmatched. This CDR3 is CASRGSSGTGELFF. The DNA of the CDR3 is TGTGCCAGCAGGGGGTCTAGCGGCACCGGGGAGCTGTTTTTT. Full variable domain (missing parts from reference TRBV7-3 and TRBJ2-2): GAGVSQTPSNKVTEKGKYVELRCDPISGHTALYWYRQSLGQGPEFLIYFQGTGAADDSGLPNDRFFAVRPEGSVSTLKIQRTERGDSAVYLCASRGSSGTGELFFGEGSRLTVL.

V usage is TRBV29-1 and J usage is TRBJ2-1; 10 bases match TRBD2. The germline V gene encodes CDR1 SQVTM and CDR2 ANQGSEA. CDR3 length equals 15 residues. Losses at the gene ends were 6 bases for V and 5 bases for J; bases not matched to a gene: 10. The CDR3 protein is CSVLGAGGINNEQFF. As DNA, the CDR3 is TGCAGCGTCCTTGGAGCGGGAGGGATAAACAATGAGCAGTTCTTC.

The J gene is TRBJ1-2, the V gene TRBV7-9; TRBD1 is a possible D gene (6 bases). The germline V gene has CDR1 SEHNR and CDR2 FQNEAQ (reference sequence). The CDR3 has 13 amino acids. The germline V and J ends were trimmed by 3 bases and 4 bases, with 9 bases remaining between them. The CDR3 region is CASSFDRFYGYTF. Here the CDR3 DNA reads TGTGCCAGCAGCTTTGACAGGTTCTATGGCTACACCTTC. The entire variable domain, with the rest obtained from reference TRBV7-9 and TRBJ1-2, is as follows: DTGVSQNPRHKITKRGQNVTFRCDPISEHNRLYWYRQTLGQGPEFLTYFQNEAQLEKSRLLSDRFSAERPKGSFSTLEIQRTEQGDSAMYLCASSFDRFYGYTFGSGTRLTVV.

V usage is TRBV11-2 and J usage is TRBJ2-2, with 9 bases that match TRBD2. From germline, CDR1 is SGHAT and CDR2 FQNNGV. The CDR3 runs 15 residues. V gave up 3 bases and J gave up 6 bases; unmatched junction bases: 5. The CDR3 is CASSFSGSRSGELFF. CDR3 DNA sequence: TGTGCCAGCAGCTTTAGCGGGAGTCGGTCCGGGGAGCTGTTTTTT.

The chain is built from TRBV28 and TRBJ2-3, with D uncertain. CDR3 length: 15 residues. Germline V CDR1 and CDR2: MDHEN, SYDVKM. V gave up 2 bases and J gave up 5 bases, with 14 bases separating them. The CDR3 nucleotides read TGTGCCAGCAGTTTACAGACGACCTATGTAGATACGCAGTATTTT. Translating it yields CASSLQTTYVDTQYF.

Details on this clone: This is likely an artifact of a read error, given a far larger clone one base away. Other DNA variants within this sample encode the same CDR3. V usage is TRBV2 and J usage is TRBJ2-7; 8 bases map to TRBD1. The CDR3 contains 14 residues. The germline CDR1 and CDR2 sequences are SNHLY and FYNNEI. DNA for the CDR3: TGTGCCAGCAAACAGGGGGGTAGCTCCTATGAGCAGTACTTC. It encodes CASKQGGSSYEQYF.

The chain uses TRBV7-9 and TRBJ2-3; 7 nucleotides match TRBD2. The length of the CDR3 is 15 residues. With 2 bases clipped from V and 1 base from J, the junction kept 3 bases outside the gene matches. The germline CDR1 and CDR2 sequences are SEHNR and FQNEAQ (reference sequence). CDR3 sequence: CASSLQGGGTDTQYF. In nucleotides, the CDR3 is TGTGCCAGCAGCTTACAGGGAGGGGGCACAGATACGCAGTATTTT.

This clone has a handful of counts. The chain links TRBV30 to TRBJ2-7; D may correspond to TRBD1 or TRBD2 (5 bases each). The CDR3 consists of 13 residues. V lost 5 bases to trimming and J lost 4 bases, with 15 bases between them. Germline CDR1 is GTSNPN and CDR2 is SVGIG (reference sequence). CDR3 nucleotide sequence: TGTGCCTGGGGAGAGGGCAGGGATTACGAGCAGTACTTC. As protein: CAWGEGRDYEQYF.